This T cell receptor beta chain was sequenced in a study of blood T cell repertoires in COVID-19. Study context: Whether acute or convalescent, the COVID-19 samples came from the United States, Italy and Spain. PBMCs, B-cell-depleted T cells, or T cells provided the cDNA or gDNA that made up the material.

Original processing methods: Estimated nucleated cell counts came from reference gene primer amplification. Only in-frame clones appear in the TCRdb table, and some are missing; sequencing was by immunoSEQ multiplex PCR. The V and J calls and clone size come from that table; D and trimming were worked out from the DNA. The profile shows about 190,000 clones, roughly four fifths of them singletons. This clone was detected only a few times. The CDR3 sequence is 15 residues long. Trimming removed 1 base from V and 5 bases from J, with 13 bases in between. Germline V lookup: CDR1 MDHEN, CDR2 SYDVKM. J is TRBJ2-3 and V is TRBV28, with D perhaps TRBD1 (6 bases). This sequence originates from a woman aged 45-65 years with acute or convalescent COVID-19. The sample comprised peripheral blood. This CDR3 reads CASSLLAQGGDTQYF. CDR3 in DNA: TGTGCCAGCAGTTTATTGGCACAGGGCGGAGATACGCAGTATTTT.